One and the same sample provided the 22 T cell receptor beta chains below, sequenced in a study of T cells expressing NK-cell markers. From its re-call of the 5' RACE reads, TCRdb lists each CDR3 protein once, without DNA. In total, the table holds over 350,000 distinct CDR3 sequences. The sample was blood T cells: a sorted CD56 or NKG2C T cell subset, CD4+ or CD8+ T cells, or bulk PBMC T cells (not recorded which). The receptors shown here come from a woman in her 50s in good health.

CDR3 sequence reads: CASRGLGLLAKNIQYF. The chain uses TRBV6-1 and TRBJ2-4; TCRdb's D call of TRBD1 is untestable without DNA. Germline V gene data show CDR1 as MNHNS and CDR2 as SASEGT. This CDR3 region has 16 residues.

This chain joins TRBV2 and TRBJ1-5; TCRdb picks TRBD1, but there is no DNA to check that call. Germline V gives CDR1 SNHLY, CDR2 FYNNEI. The CDR3 runs to 15 residues. The CDR3 spells CASSRFLGGGQPQHF.

V usage is TRBV12-3 or TRBV12-4 and J usage is TRBJ1-1; the D gene TCRdb calls, TRBD1, cannot be checked with no DNA. This CDR3 is built from 14 residues. CDR3 residues: CASTRLGQGTEAFF.

V gene TRBV2 combines with J gene TRBJ2-1; there is no DNA to check the TCRdb D call of TRBD1. This CDR3 contains 15 residues. Germline-derived CDR1 and CDR2 are SNHLY and FYNNEI. CDR3 protein: CATHPDGTGNNEQFF. The whole variable domain, remainder taken from reference TRBV2 and TRBJ2-1, is EPEVTQTPSHQVTQMGQEVILRCVPISNHLYFYWYRQILGQKVEFLVSFYNNEISEKSEIFDDQFSVERPDGSNFTLKIRSTKLEDSAMYFCATHPDGTGNNEQFFGPGTRLTVL.

The chain employs TRBV24-1 and TRBJ1-1; TCRdb's D call of TRBD1 is untestable without DNA. This CDR3 is 12 amino acids long. CDR1 KGHDR and CDR2 SFDVKD come from the germline V gene. The CDR3 sequence: CATSDSPGTAFF.

J is TRBJ1-3 and V is TRBV5-1; TCRdb indicates TRBD1, and absent DNA this call remains unverified. Germline assignment: CDR1 SGHRS and CDR2 YFSETQ. The CDR3 is 15 residues long. The CDR3 protein is CASRPTPGKGNTIYF.

The rearrangement uses TRBV12-3 or TRBV12-4 and TRBJ1-2; TCRdb gives TRBD1 as the D gene, but with no DNA this cannot be confirmed. The CDR3 runs to 16 residues. The CDR3 reads CASSFAQRGTNYGYTF.

The V gene is TRBV12-3 or TRBV12-4, the J gene TRBJ2-7; absent DNA, TCRdb's TRBD2 call cannot be checked. The CDR3 extends over 14 amino acids. The CDR3 sequence is CASSPLVASYEQYF.

This sequence joins TRBV24-1 and TRBJ1-5. The CDR3 extends over 14 amino acids. Germline V CDR1 and CDR2: KGHDR, SFDVKD. The CDR3 spells CATSDSGLDQPQHF.

The rearrangement uses TRBV25-1 and TRBJ2-1; as DNA is missing, the TRBD2 call by TCRdb cannot be tested. There are 18 residues in the CDR3. Germline V CDR1 and CDR2: MGHDK, SYGVNS. CDR3 protein: CASSDPLGLAGAYNEQFF.

V gene TRBV6-5 combines with J gene TRBJ2-5; TCRdb's D call of TRBD1 is untestable without DNA. CDR1 is MNHEY, CDR2 SVGAGI, per germline. This CDR3 has 15 residues. CDR3 in amino acids: CASTETGGLQETQYF.

V is TRBV24-1 and J is TRBJ2-5; TCRdb's D call, TRBD1, is unchecked because there is no DNA. The V gene's germline CDR1 is KGHDR and CDR2 SFDVKD. There are 15 residues in the CDR3. CDR3 residues: CATSDRTGAWETQYF.

The chain links TRBV4-2 to TRBJ2-1; no DNA is available, so the TRBD2 call from TCRdb remains unchecked. CDR1 LGHNA and CDR2 YNFKEQ come from the germline V gene. The CDR3 has 19 residues. CDR3: CASSQDHGGTSGSIYEQFF.

This rearrangement joins TRBV12-3 or TRBV12-4 to TRBJ1-3; the TCRdb D gene call, TRBD1, has no DNA to confirm it. This CDR3 has 15 amino acids. The CDR3 is CASNPSGVSGNTIYF.

The J gene is TRBJ2-2, the V gene TRBV7-7; as DNA is missing, the TRBD1 call by TCRdb cannot be tested. The CDR3 totals 13 residues. Germline loops: CDR1 SSHAT, CDR2 FNYEAQ (reference sequence). CDR3 loop: CASSRDRAGELFF.

The chain uses TRBV2 and TRBJ1-1; with no DNA, the TCRdb D assignment of TRBD1 cannot be verified. Germline V gene lookup returns CDR1 SNHLY and CDR2 FYNNEI. CDR3 length: 16 residues. The CDR3 region is CASIGWDVTRDTEAFF.

This sequence joins TRBV11-2 and TRBJ2-1; the D gene TCRdb calls, TRBD1, cannot be checked with no DNA. Germline loops: CDR1 SGHAT, CDR2 FQNNGV. CDR3 length equals 12 residues. The CDR3: CASRRPGNEQFF.

This sequence joins TRBV12-3 or TRBV12-4 and TRBJ2-1; the D call of TRBD1 rests on TCRdb alone, since no DNA is present to check it. This CDR3 region has 15 residues. The CDR3 region is CATKFSSGPQNEQFF.

The genes are TRBV20-1 and TRBJ1-2; TCRdb indicates TRBD1, and absent DNA this call remains unverified. The CDR3 has 13 residues. CDR1 DFQATT and CDR2 SNEGSKA come from the germline V gene (reference sequence). The CDR3 protein is CSASRTGSYGYTF.

V and J are TRBV29-1 and TRBJ2-2; no DNA is available, so the TRBD2 call from TCRdb remains unchecked. The CDR3 is 13 residues long. Germline CDR1 SQVTM, CDR2 ANQGSEA. CDR3 sequence: CSVEARGTGELFF.

The rearrangement links TRBV6-2 or TRBV6-3 to TRBJ2-1; TCRdb outputs TRBD2, but without DNA this stays unchecked. There are 16 residues in the CDR3. Germline CDR1 is MNHEY and CDR2 is SVGEGT. CDR3 loop: CASSNPRLAANNEQFF.

V usage is TRBV20-1 and J usage is TRBJ2-1; TCRdb selects TRBD2, and the lack of DNA leaves this call unchecked. This CDR3 region has 13 residues. CDR1 and CDR2 from the germline V gene are DFQATT and SNEGSKA (reference sequence). CDR3 loop: CSASSGRIDEQFF.